This is a list of T cell receptor beta chains from one sample in a study of Ad26.COV2.S vaccination and SARS-CoV-2 variants. Clones were sequenced by immunoSEQ multiplex PCR, and TCRdb holds only the in-frame ones, with some missing. The sample includes some 640,000 clones, 70% to 90% of them seen just once. The material was peripheral blood, obtained in a trial of Ad26.COV2.S vaccine versus placebo. The receptor set was obtained from a person between 18 and 65 years old who received the Ad26.COV2.S COVID-19 vaccine or a placebo. CDR3s include the opening cysteine and the closing phenylalanine or tryptophan. D genes are given only for firm matches. A clone size is listed for some rows: how often the clone was seen (once, few, many), or a class if it is expanded.

TRBV5-6	TRBJ2-1	-	-	TGTGCCAGCAGCCATGTCAGGGCCTACGGATACAATGAGCAGTTCTTC	CASSHVRAYGYNEQFF
TRBV4-2	TRBJ2-3	-	-	TGTGCCAGCAGCCAAAAGTTCACCCCTATAGGCACAGATACGCAGTATTTT	CASSQKFTPIGTDTQYF
TRBV5-1	TRBJ2-7	-	TRBD1	TGCGCCAGCAGCCGACTACAGGGGACCCCCCACGAGCAGTACTTC	CASSRLQGTPHEQYF
TRBV7-9	TRBJ1-4	-	-	TGTGCCAGCACCCGCAATGAAAAACTGTTTTTT	CASTRNEKLFF
TRBV2	TRBJ1-1	-	-	TGTGCCAGCAGATCCGGGACACTAAACACTGAAGCTTTCTTT	CASRSGTLNTEAFF
TRBV10-3	TRBJ2-3	few	-	TGTGCCACCCAGCTGGGAGAGACGCAGTATTTT	CATQLGETQYF
TRBV10-2	TRBJ2-1	-	TRBD2	TGCGCCAGTGACGGGACTAGCGGTTACAATGAGCAGTTCTTC	CASDGTSGYNEQFF
TRBV29-1	TRBJ2-3	-	TRBD2	TGCAGCGCCGCCGGGACTAGCGGAGACACAGATACGCAGTATTTT	CSAAGTSGDTDTQYF
TRBV7-2	TRBJ1-1	-	TRBD1	TGTGCCAGCAGCCTAAACAGGGGGAACACTGAAGCTTTCTTT	CASSLNRGNTEAFF
TRBV6-2/TRBV6-3	TRBJ2-3	-	-	TGTGCCAGCAGTTACGGTTGGGGGGAGAGCACAGATACGCAGTATTTT	CASSYGWGESTDTQYF
TRBV2	TRBJ2-3	-	TRBD2	TGTGCCAGCAGTGTGGGCGGGAGGGGAGATACGCAGTATTTT	CASSVGGRGDTQYF
TRBV9	TRBJ2-3	-	TRBD2	TGTGCCAGCAGCGTTACTAGCGGGAGGGGCCGCGGGTCCCGGGACACAGATACGCAGTATTTT	CASSVTSGRGRGSRDTDTQYF
TRBV18	TRBJ2-3	-	-	TGTGCCAGCTCACCACCGTCGGGCGATACGCAGTATTTT	CASSPPSGDTQYF
TRBV15	TRBJ2-5	-	-	TGTGCCACCAGCAGAGACGGACCCCTCAGGGGAGAGACCCAGTACTTC	CATSRDGPLRGETQYF
TRBV12-3/TRBV12-4	TRBJ1-5	-	-	TGTGCCAGCAGAAATAATAATCAGCCCCAGCATTTT	CASRNNNQPQHF
TRBV27	TRBJ2-7	-	-	TGTGCCAGCAGTCCCTGGAGCGGGTTCGAGCAGTACTTC	CASSPWSGFEQYF
TRBV4-3	TRBJ1-4	-	-	TGCGCCAGCAGCGTGGGTCTCACTAATGAAAAACTGTTTTTT	CASSVGLTNEKLFF
TRBV3-1/TRBV3-2	TRBJ1-4	-	TRBD1	TGTGCCAGCAGTCCGGGACAGCCTGTAGAACTGTTTTTT	CASSPGQPVELFF
TRBV19	TRBJ2-3	-	-	TGTGCCAGTACCCGGGGCAGGGGGAGGGATACGCAGTATTTT	CASTRGRGRDTQYF
TRBV5-1	TRBJ1-5	-	-	TGCGCCAGCAGCCTGGACAGCTATAGCAATCAGCCCCAGCATTTT	CASSLDSYSNQPQHF
TRBV25-1	TRBJ1-3	few	-	TGTGCCAGCAGTGAACAGGGCTCTGGAAACACCATATATTTT	CASSEQGSGNTIYF
TRBV3-1/TRBV3-2	TRBJ2-1	-	TRBD1	TGTGCCAGCAGCCAAAATCCTACGACAGGGGATGAGCAGTTCTTC	CASSQNPTTGDEQFF
TRBV2	TRBJ2-2	-	-	TGTGCCAGCAGTGATAGTGCCGGGGAGCTGTTTTTT	CASSDSAGELFF
TRBV7-9	TRBJ2-5	-	TRBD2	TGTGCCAGCAGCTCGGGACTAGCGGGATTAGAGACCCAGTACTTC	CASSSGLAGLETQYF
TRBV9	TRBJ2-1	-	TRBD2	TGTGCCAGCAGCGTAGGTTCGGGGGGGGCCAGGAATGAGCAGTTCTTC	CASSVGSGGARNEQFF
TRBV7-2	TRBJ1-5	-	-	TGTGCCAGCAGCTTAGAGTCGGGTAGCAATCAGCCCCAGCATTTT	CASSLESGSNQPQHF
TRBV2	TRBJ2-7	-	-	TGTGCCAGCAGTGGCCAATCCTACGAGCAGTACTTC	CASSGQSYEQYF
TRBV10-1	TRBJ1-5	-	-	TGCGCTAAAGAGGGAGTTAGCAATCAGCCCCAGCATTTT	CAKEGVSNQPQHF
TRBV7-9	TRBJ1-6	-	-	TGTGCCAGCAGCTTTACAACTCGGGGTTCACCCCTCCACTTT	CASSFTTRGSPLHF
TRBV24-1	TRBJ1-2	-	-	TGTGCCACCAGTGATTCTCGGCAGGGTAACTATGGCTACACCTTC	CATSDSRQGNYGYTF